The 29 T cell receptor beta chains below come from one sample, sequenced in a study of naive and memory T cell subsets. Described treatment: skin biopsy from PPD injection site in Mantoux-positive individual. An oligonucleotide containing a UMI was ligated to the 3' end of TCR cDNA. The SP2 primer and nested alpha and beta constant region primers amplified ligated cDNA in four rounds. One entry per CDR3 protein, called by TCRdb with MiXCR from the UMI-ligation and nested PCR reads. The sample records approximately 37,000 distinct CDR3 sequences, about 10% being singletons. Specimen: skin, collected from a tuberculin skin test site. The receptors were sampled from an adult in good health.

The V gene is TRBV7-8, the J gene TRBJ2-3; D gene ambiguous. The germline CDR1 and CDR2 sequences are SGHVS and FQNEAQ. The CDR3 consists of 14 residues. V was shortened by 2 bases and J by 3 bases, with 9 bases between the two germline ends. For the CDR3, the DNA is TGTGCCAGCAGCTTAATCGGCGCTACAGATACGCAGTATTTT. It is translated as CASSLIGATDTQYF. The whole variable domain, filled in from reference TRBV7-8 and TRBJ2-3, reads GAGVSQSPRYKVAKRGQDVALRCDPISGHVSLFWYQQALGQGPEFLTYFQNEAQLDKSGLPSDRFFAERPEGSVSTLKIQRTQQEDSAVYLCASSLIGATDTQYFGPGTRLTVL.

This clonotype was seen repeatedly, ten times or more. The CDR3, as DNA: TGTGCCAGCAGCCCCCGCTTTAAGGAGCGCGGTGCGGTTGAGCAGTTCTTC. It yields the protein CASSPRFKERGAVEQFF. The chain joins TRBV11-1 to TRBJ2-1; D is undetermined. Germline-derived CDR1 and CDR2 are SGHAT and FQDESV (reference sequence). V gave up 5 bases and J gave up 9 bases, with 26 bases separating them. This CDR3 contains 17 residues.

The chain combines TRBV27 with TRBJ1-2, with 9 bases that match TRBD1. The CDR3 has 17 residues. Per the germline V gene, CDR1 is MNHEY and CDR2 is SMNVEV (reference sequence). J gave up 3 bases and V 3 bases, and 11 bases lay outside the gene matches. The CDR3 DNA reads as TGTGCCAGCAGTTTTGTGGGAATACAGGGGGCCGACTATGGCTACACCTTC. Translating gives CASSFVGIQGADYGYTF.

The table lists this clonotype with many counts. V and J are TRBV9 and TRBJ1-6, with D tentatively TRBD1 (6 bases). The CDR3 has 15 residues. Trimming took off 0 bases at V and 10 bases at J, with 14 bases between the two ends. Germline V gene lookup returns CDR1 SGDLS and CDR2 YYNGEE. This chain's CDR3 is CASSVDGTGNSPLHF. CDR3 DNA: TGTGCCAGCAGCGTAGATGGAACAGGGAACTCACCCCTCCACTTT.

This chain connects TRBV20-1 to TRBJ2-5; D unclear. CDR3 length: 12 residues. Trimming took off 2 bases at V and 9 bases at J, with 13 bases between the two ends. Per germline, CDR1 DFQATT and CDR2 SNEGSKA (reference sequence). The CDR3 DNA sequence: TGCAGTGCTAGAAACTCCCATTGGGCCCAGTACTTC. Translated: CSARNSHWAQYF.

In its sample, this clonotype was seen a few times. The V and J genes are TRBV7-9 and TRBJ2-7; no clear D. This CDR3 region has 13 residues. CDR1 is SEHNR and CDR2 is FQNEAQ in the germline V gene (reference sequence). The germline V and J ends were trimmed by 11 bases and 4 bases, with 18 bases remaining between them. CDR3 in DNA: TGTGCCGTCGGACGTAGCTCGATGTACGAGCAGTACTTC. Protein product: CAVGRSSMYEQYF. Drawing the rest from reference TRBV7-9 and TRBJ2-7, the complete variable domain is DTGVSQNPRHKITKRGQNVTFRCDPISEHNRLYWYRQTLGQGPEFLTYFQNEAQLEKSRLLSDRFSAERPKGSFSTLEIQRTEQGDSAMYLCAVGRSSMYEQYFGPGTRLTVT.

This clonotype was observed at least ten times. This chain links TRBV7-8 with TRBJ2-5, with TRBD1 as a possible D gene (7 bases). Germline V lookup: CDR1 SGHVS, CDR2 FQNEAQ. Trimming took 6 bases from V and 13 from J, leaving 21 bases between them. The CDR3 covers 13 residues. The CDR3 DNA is TGTGCCAGCAGGTACAACGATGCGGGACAGCCGTACTTC. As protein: CASRYNDAGQPYF.

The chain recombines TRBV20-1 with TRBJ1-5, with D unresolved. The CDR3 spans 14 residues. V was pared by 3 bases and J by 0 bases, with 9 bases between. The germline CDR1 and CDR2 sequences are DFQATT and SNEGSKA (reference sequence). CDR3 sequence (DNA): TGCAGTGCTAGCGTGGGCAGTAGCAATCAGCCCCAGCATTTT. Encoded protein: CSASVGSSNQPQHF.

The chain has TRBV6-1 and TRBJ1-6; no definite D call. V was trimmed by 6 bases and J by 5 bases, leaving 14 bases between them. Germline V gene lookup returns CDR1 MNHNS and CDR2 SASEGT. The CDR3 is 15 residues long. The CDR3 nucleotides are TGTGCCAGCAGAGACATGCAGCTTGATAATTCACCCCTCCACTTT. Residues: CASRDMQLDNSPLHF.

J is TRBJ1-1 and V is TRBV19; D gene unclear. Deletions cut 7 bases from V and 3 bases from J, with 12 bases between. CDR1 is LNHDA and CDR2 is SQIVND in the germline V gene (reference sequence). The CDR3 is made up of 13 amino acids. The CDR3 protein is CASNMRVYTEAFF. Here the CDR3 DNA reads TGTGCCAGTAACATGAGGGTGTACACTGAAGCTTTCTTT.

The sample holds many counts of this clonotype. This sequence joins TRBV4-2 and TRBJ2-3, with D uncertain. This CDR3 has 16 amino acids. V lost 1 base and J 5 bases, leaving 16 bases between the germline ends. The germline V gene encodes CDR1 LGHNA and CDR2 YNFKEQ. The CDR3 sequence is CASSQGTGGFRDTQYF. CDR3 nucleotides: TGTGCCAGCAGCCAAGGTACTGGCGGCTTTAGAGATACGCAGTATTTT.

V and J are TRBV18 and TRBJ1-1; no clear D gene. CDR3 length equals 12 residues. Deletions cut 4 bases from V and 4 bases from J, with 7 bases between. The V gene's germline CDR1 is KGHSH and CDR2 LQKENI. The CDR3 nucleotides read TGTGCCAGCTCACTATCGGGCACTGAAGCTTTCTTT. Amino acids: CASSLSGTEAFF.

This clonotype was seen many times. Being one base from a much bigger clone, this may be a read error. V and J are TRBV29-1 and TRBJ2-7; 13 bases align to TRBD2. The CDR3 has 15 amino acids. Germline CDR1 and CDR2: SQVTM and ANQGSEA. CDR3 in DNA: TGCAGCGTTCGAGGGACTAGCGGGATGACCTACGAGCAGTGCTTC. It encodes CSVRGTSGMTYEQCF.

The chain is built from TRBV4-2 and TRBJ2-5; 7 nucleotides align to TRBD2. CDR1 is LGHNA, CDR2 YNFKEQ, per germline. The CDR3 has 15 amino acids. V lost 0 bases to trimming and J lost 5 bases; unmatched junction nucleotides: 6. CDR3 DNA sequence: TGTGCCAGCAGCCAAGAAGCCAGAGCGGGGGAGACCCAGTACTTC. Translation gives CASSQEARAGETQYF.

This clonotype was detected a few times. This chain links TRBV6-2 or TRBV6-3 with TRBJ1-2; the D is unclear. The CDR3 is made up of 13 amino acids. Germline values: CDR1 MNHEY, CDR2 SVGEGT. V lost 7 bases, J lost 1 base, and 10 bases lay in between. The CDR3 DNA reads TGTGCCAGCAATGGAAATGATAACTATGGCTACACCTTC. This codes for CASNGNDNYGYTF.

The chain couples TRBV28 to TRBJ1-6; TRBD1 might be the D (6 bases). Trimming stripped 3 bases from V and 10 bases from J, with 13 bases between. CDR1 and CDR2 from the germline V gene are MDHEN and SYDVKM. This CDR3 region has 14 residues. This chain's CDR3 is CASSFGGGRSPLHF. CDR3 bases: TGTGCCAGCAGTTTCGGGGGGGGCAGATCACCCCTCCACTTT.

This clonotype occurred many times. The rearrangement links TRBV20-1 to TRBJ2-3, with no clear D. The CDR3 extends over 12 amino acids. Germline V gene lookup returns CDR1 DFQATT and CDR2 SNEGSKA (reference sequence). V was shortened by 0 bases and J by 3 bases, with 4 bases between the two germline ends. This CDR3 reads CSARDKTDTQYF. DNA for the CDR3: TGCAGTGCTAGAGATAAAACAGATACGCAGTATTTT.

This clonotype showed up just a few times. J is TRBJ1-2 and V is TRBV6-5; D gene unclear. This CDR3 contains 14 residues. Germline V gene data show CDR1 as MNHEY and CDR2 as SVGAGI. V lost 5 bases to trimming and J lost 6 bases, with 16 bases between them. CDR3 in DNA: TGTGCCAGCAGTAACACCGGACGACGCAATGGCTACACCTTC. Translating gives CASSNTGRRNGYTF.

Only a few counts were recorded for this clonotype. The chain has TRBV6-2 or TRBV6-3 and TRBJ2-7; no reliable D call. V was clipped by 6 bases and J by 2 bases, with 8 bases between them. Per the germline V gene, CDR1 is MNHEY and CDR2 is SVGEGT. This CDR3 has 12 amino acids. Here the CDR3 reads CASSYPTYEQYF. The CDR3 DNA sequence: TGTGCCAGCAGCTATCCTACCTACGAGCAGTACTTC.

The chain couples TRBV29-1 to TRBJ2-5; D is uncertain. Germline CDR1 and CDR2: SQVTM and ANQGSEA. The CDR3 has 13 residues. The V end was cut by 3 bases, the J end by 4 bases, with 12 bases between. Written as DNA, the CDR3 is TGCAGCGTTGATCTTGGAGCCCCAGAGACCCAGTACTTC. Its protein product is CSVDLGAPETQYF.

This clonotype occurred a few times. This chain's CDR3 is CASRNPSGYQETQYF. The CDR3 coding sequence is TGTGCCAGCAGGAACCCTAGCGGGTACCAAGAGACCCAGTACTTC. V usage is TRBV6-1 and J usage is TRBJ2-5; 8 bases are a match to TRBD2. The J segment lost 0 bases and the V segment lost 6 bases, leaving 6 bases of the junction unmatched. Germline lookup yields CDR1 MNHNS and CDR2 SASEGT. This CDR3 is built from 15 residues.

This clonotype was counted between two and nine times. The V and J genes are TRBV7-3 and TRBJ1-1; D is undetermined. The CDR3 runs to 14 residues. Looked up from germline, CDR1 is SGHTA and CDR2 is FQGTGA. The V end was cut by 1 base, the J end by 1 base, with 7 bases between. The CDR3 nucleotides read TGTGCCAGCAGCTTAAGTTTGGCGAACACTGAAGCTTTCTTT. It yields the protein CASSLSLANTEAFF.

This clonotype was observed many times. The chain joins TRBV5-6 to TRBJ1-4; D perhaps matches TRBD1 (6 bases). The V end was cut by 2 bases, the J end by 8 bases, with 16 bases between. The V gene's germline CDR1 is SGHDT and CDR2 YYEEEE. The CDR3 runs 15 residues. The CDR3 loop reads CASSFYRAMREKLFF. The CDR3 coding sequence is TGTGCCAGCAGCTTCTACAGGGCAATGAGAGAAAAACTGTTTTTT.

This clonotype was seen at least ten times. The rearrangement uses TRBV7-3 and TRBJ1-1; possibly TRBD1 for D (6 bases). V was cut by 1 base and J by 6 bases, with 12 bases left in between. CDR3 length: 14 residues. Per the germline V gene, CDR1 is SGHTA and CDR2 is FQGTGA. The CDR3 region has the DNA TGTGCCAGCAGCTTAATCGGCAGGGGCCCTGAAGCTTTCTTT. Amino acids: CASSLIGRGPEAFF. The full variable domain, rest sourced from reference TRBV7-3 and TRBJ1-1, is GAGVSQTPSNKVTEKGKYVELRCDPISGHTALYWYRQSLGQGPEFLIYFQGTGAADDSGLPNDRFFAVRPEGSVSTLKIQRTERGDSAVYLCASSLIGRGPEAFFGQGTRLTVV.

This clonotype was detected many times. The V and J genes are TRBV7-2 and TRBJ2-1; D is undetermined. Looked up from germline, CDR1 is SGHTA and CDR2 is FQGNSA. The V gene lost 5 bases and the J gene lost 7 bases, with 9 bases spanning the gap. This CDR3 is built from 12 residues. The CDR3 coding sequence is TGTGCCAGCAGCCAGACTGGAAATGAGCAGTTCTTC. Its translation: CASSQTGNEQFF. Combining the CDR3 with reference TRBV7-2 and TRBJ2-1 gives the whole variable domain GAGVSQSPSNKVTEKGKDVELRCDPISGHTALYWYRQSLGQGLEFLIYFQGNSAPDKSGLPSDRFSAERTGGSVSTLTIQRTQQEDSAVYLCASSQTGNEQFFGPGTRLTVL.

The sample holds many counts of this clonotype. This CDR3 is CASRGRETQYF. CDR3 nucleotide sequence: TGTGCCAGCAGGGGGAGGGAGACCCAGTACTTC. This sequence joins TRBV12-3 or TRBV12-4 and TRBJ2-5, with D perhaps matching TRBD2 (6 bases). There are 11 residues in the CDR3. V dropped 6 bases and J dropped 5 bases, with 7 bases sitting between them.

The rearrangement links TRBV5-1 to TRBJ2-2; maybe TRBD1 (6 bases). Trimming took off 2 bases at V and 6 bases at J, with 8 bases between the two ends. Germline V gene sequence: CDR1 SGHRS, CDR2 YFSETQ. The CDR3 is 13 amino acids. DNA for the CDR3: TGCGCCAGCAGCTTCCAGGGGTCCGGGGAGCTGTTTTTT. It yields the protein CASSFQGSGELFF.

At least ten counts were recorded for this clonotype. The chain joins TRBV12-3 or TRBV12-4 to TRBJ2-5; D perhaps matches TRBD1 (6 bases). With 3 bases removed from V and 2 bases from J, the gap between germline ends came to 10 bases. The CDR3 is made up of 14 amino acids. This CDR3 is CASSFWGPQETQYF. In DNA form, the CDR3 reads TGTGCCAGCAGTTTTTGGGGGCCTCAAGAGACCCAGTACTTC.

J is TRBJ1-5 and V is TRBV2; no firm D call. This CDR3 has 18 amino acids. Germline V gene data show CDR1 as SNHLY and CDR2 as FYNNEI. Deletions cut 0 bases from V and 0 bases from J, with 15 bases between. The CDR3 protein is CASSEAHRTLYSNQPQHF. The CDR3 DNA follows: TGTGCCAGCAGTGAAGCGCACCGAACACTCTATAGCAATCAGCCCCAGCATTTT.